The next 18 T cell receptor beta chains were all read from a single sample in a study of T cells after yellow fever vaccination. TCRdb analysed the 5' RACE reads with MiXCR anew, one entry per CDR3 protein. Of some 300,000 distinct CDR3 sequences in the sample, approximately 10% were seen once. The source material was CD4+ T cells sorted from PBMCs, sampled 5 days after the yellow fever booster vaccination. The origin of the receptors is a man aged 18 to 30 who received the YFV17D yellow fever vaccine.

This clonotype turned up a few times. The chain carries TRBV4-3 and TRBJ1-3; D remains unclear. CDR1 LGHNA and CDR2 YSLEER come from the germline V gene. V lost 0 bases and J lost 4, with 10 bases in between. The CDR3 contains 15 residues. CDR3 amino acids: CASSQELSGGNTIYF. Here the CDR3 DNA reads TGCGCCAGCAGCCAAGAGCTCTCCGGCGGAAACACCATATATTTT.

This rearrangement joins TRBV7-9 to TRBJ1-1; the D gene is possibly TRBD1 (5 bases). This CDR3 spans 16 amino acids. The V gene's germline CDR1 is SEHNR and CDR2 FQNEAQ (reference sequence). Trimming took 1 base from V and 0 from J, leaving 12 bases between them. Here the CDR3 DNA reads TGTGCCAGCAGCTTAGGTACCAGCAGGGTGAACACTGAAGCTTTCTTT. Translation gives CASSLGTSRVNTEAFF.

This clonotype was seen more than once but under ten times. A read error may account for a junction end that differs from germline. The J gene is TRBJ1-1, the V gene TRBV2; D is uncertain. There are 13 residues in the CDR3. Germline V gene data show CDR1 as SNHLY and CDR2 as FYNNEI. The CDR3 bases are TGTGCCAGCATTGAAGGGTTGAACACTGAAGCTTTCTTT. Translating gives CASIEGLNTEAFF.

V usage is TRBV6-1 and J usage is TRBJ2-7, with D possibly called TRBD1 or TRBD2 (5 bases each). Germline V gives CDR1 MNHNS, CDR2 SASEGT. The V end was cut by 1 base, the J end by 0 bases, with 13 bases between. This CDR3 is 16 amino acids long. CDR3 region: CASSEDLGGSSYEQYF. Here the CDR3 DNA reads TGTGCCAGCAGTGAAGACCTTGGGGGAAGCTCCTACGAGCAGTACTTC.

This clonotype was seen a few times. V gene TRBV7-2 combines with J gene TRBJ1-2, with D maybe TRBD1 (5 bases). The CDR3 has 16 amino acids. Germline assignment: CDR1 SGHTA and CDR2 FQGNSA. V shed 5 bases and J shed 1 base, with 17 bases lying between them. The CDR3 reads CASSPPGTLFNYGYTF. For the CDR3, the DNA is TGTGCCAGCAGCCCTCCCGGGACTTTATTTAACTATGGCTACACCTTC.

This clonotype was observed a handful of times. The rearrangement uses TRBV2 and TRBJ2-6; 8 bases align to TRBD1. The CDR3 is 14 residues long. CDR1 and CDR2 (germline): SNHLY, FYNNEI. Losses at the gene ends were 7 bases for V and 2 bases for J; bases not matched to a gene: 1. CDR3 loop: CASKGQAGANVLTF. CDR3 sequence (DNA): TGTGCCAGCAAGGGACAGGCTGGGGCCAACGTCCTGACTTTC. Complete variable domain (other parts from reference TRBV2 and TRBJ2-6): EPEVTQTPSHQVTQMGQEVILRCVPISNHLYFYWYRQILGQKVEFLVSFYNNEISEKSEIFDDQFSVERPDGSNFTLKIRSTKLEDSAMYFCASKGQAGANVLTFGAGSRLTVL.

The chain couples TRBV7-2 to TRBJ2-4; D might be TRBD2 (6 bases). The V end lost 1 base, the J end lost 6 bases, and 13 bases lay between the germline ends. Germline V CDR1 and CDR2: SGHTA, FQGNSA. The length of the CDR3 is 15 residues. CDR3 residues: CASSLVISGGNIQYF. In nucleotides, the CDR3 is TGTGCCAGCAGCTTAGTTATTAGCGGTGGAAACATTCAGTACTTC.

The sample holds many counts of this clonotype. The chain has TRBV18 and TRBJ1-1; D is unresolved. The V gene lost 3 bases and the J gene lost 1 base, with 12 bases spanning the gap. The CDR3 runs 15 residues. From germline, CDR1 is KGHSH and CDR2 LQKENI. CDR3 coding DNA: TGTGCCAGCTCACCCCCCGGGGTAAGGAACACTGAAGCTTTCTTT. Translating gives CASSPPGVRNTEAFF.

This clonotype showed up many times. The chain combines TRBV12-3 or TRBV12-4 with TRBJ2-3; TRBD2 agrees at 8 bases. The CDR3 totals 15 residues. Trimming took 7 bases from V and 5 from J; bases not matched to a gene: 11. The DNA for the CDR3 is TGTGCCAGCACCAAGTCACTAGCGGCCCTAGATACGCAGTATTTT. Translation: CASTKSLAALDTQYF.

The chain joins TRBV18 to TRBJ2-7, with no clear D. CDR3 length: 15 amino acids. V was clipped by 6 bases and J by 3 bases, with 18 bases between them. Germline CDR1 and CDR2: KGHSH and LQKENI. CDR3 nucleotides: TGTGCCAGCTCGCTTCGACTTGCGACGCACTACGAGCAGTACTTC. The encoded protein is CASSLRLATHYEQYF.

This clonotype occurred many times. The rearrangement links TRBV5-6 to TRBJ1-5, with D uncertain. CDR1 and CDR2 from the germline V gene are SGHDT and YYEEEE. The CDR3 extends over 15 amino acids. Trimming removed 0 bases from V and 0 bases from J, with 7 bases in between. The CDR3 loop reads CASSLGIGSNQPQHF. Here the CDR3 DNA reads TGTGCCAGCAGCTTGGGCATCGGTAGCAATCAGCCCCAGCATTTT.

This clonotype has only a few counts. The CDR3 nucleotides read TGTGCCAGCAGCCAAGATCGAGGGACAGGGTTGGCCACCGGGGAGCTGTTTTTT. It yields the protein CASSQDRGTGLATGELFF. V is TRBV14 and J is TRBJ2-2, with 9 positions matching TRBD1. The CDR3 is 18 amino acids. The V gene end was trimmed by 0 bases and the J gene end by 4 bases; junction bases not matched to a gene: 9. Per the germline V gene, CDR1 is SGHDN and CDR2 is FVKESK.

This clonotype was picked up a small number of times. This rearrangement joins TRBV6-5 to TRBJ2-3; 7 bases line up with TRBD2. V gave up 6 bases and J gave up 5 bases; unmatched junction bases: 11. The CDR3 spans 15 residues. From germline, CDR1 is MNHEY and CDR2 SVGAGI. CDR3 nucleotides: TGTGCCAGCAGGGAGATGACTAGCACCGGAGATACGCAGTATTTT. It codes for CASREMTSTGDTQYF.

The rearrangement links TRBV5-6 to TRBJ1-1, with 7 bases fitting TRBD1. Trimming took 6 bases from V and 4 from J; bases not matched to a gene: 9. Germline V gene lookup returns CDR1 SGHDT and CDR2 YYEEEE. This CDR3 comprises 14 residues. The CDR3 DNA reads as TGTGCCAGCAACGAAGGGGGCGCGGGCACTGAAGCTTTCTTT. It codes for CASNEGGAGTEAFF. Full variable domain (missing parts from reference TRBV5-6 and TRBJ1-1): DAGVTQSPTHLIKTRGQQVTLRCSPKSGHDTVSWYQQALGQGPQFIFQYYEEEERQRGNFPDRFSGHQFPNYSSELNVNALLLGDSALYLCASNEGGAGTEAFFGQGTRLTVV.

The V call is TRBV5-5, the J call TRBJ1-5; D unclear. The CDR3 covers 14 residues. Germline V gene sequence: CDR1 SGHKS, CDR2 YYEKEE (reference sequence). With 4 bases removed from V and 6 bases from J, the gap between germline ends came to 14 bases. DNA of the CDR3: TGTGCCAGCAGCCGTCAGCAGCAAAGTCAGCCCCAGCATTTT. Its translation: CASSRQQQSQPQHF.

This clonotype was seen many times. The rearrangement links TRBV30 to TRBJ1-3; the D is unclear. The CDR3 extends over 12 amino acids. The germline CDR1 and CDR2 sequences are GTSNPN and SVGIG (reference sequence). Deletions cut 5 bases from V and 7 bases from J, with 12 bases between. Here the CDR3 reads CAWFSPGNTIYF. In DNA, the CDR3 is TGTGCCTGGTTTAGCCCCGGCAACACCATATATTTT.

This clonotype was counted a few times. The J gene is TRBJ2-3, the V gene TRBV5-1; maybe TRBD1 (6 bases). V was cut by 5 bases and J by 6 bases, with 13 bases left in between. The CDR3 extends over 13 amino acids. The germline CDR1 and CDR2 sequences are SGHRS and YFSETQ. CDR3 loop: CASRPTGFDTQYF. The DNA of the CDR3 is TGCGCCAGCAGACCCACAGGGTTCGATACGCAGTATTTT.

This clonotype has more than one count but fewer than ten. The chain links TRBV27 to TRBJ1-2; weak D call: TRBD1 (6 bases). V was pared by 7 bases and J by 4 bases, with 19 bases between. The germline V gene has CDR1 MNHEY and CDR2 SMNVEV (reference sequence). This CDR3 is 15 amino acids long. DNA for the CDR3: TGTGCCAGCATCCCCCAACCAGGGGCGGGCTATGGCTACACCTTC. Translating gives CASIPQPGAGYGYTF.